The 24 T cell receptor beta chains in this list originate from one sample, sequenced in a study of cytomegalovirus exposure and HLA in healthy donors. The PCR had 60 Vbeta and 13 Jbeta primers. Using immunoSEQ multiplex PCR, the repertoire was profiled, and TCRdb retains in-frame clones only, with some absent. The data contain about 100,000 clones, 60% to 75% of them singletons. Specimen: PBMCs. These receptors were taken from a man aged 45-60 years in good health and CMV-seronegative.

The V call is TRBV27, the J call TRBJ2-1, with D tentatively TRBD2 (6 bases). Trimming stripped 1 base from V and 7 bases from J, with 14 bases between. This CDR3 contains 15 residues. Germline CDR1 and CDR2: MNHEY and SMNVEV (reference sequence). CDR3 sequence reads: CASSLYSSGRNEQFF. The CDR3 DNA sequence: TGTGCCAGCAGTTTATACTCCTCTGGGAGGAATGAGCAGTTCTTC.

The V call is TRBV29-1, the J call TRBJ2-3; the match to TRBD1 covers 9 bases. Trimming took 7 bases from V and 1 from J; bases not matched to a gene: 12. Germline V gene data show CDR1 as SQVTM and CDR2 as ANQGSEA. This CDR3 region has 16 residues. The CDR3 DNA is TGCAGCGCGACAAAACAGGGGGCGATCCGCACAGATACGCAGTATTTT. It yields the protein CSATKQGAIRTDTQYF.

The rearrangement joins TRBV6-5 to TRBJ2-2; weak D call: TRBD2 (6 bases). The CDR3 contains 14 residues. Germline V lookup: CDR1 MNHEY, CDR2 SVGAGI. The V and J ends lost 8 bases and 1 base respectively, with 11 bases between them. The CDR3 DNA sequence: TGTGCCAGCCTCGTCGGGAGGAACACCGGGGAGCTGTTTTTT. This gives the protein CASLVGRNTGELFF.

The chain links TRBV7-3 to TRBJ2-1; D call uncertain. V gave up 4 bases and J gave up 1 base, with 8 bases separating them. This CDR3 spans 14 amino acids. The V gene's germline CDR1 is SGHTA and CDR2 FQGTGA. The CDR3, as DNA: TGTGCCAGCAGCTCAACAGAGTCCTACAATGAGCAGTTCTTC. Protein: CASSSTESYNEQFF.

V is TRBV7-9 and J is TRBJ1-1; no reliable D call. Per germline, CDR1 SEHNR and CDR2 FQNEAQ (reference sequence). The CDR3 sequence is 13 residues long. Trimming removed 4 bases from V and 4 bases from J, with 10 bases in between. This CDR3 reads CASSYRGGTEAFF. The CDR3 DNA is TGTGCCAGCAGCTACCGGGGAGGCACTGAAGCTTTCTTT.

CDR3 residues: CASIFSAGDNEQFF. The CDR3 DNA follows: TGTGCCAGCATCTTTTCGGCAGGGGACAATGAGCAGTTCTTC. V gene TRBV6-6 combines with J gene TRBJ2-1, with D possibly being TRBD1 (6 bases). Germline-derived CDR1 and CDR2 are MNHNY and SVGAGI (reference sequence). The V end was cut by 7 bases, the J end by 5 bases, with 15 bases between. The CDR3 is made up of 14 amino acids.

The CDR3 protein is CASSQGLALTGYEQYF. The CDR3 DNA sequence: TGTGCCAGCAGCCAAGGACTAGCGCTGACAGGCTACGAGCAGTACTTC. The rearrangement links TRBV4-2 to TRBJ2-7; 8 nucleotides align to TRBD2. The V and J ends lost 1 base and 3 bases, in that order; junction bases with no gene match: 8. Per the germline V gene, CDR1 is LGHNA and CDR2 is YNFKEQ. This CDR3 has 16 residues.

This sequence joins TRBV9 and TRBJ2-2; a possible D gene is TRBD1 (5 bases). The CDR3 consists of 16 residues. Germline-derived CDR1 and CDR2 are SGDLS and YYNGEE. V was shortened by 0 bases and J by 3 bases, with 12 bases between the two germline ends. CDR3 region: CASSVGQGYDTGELFF. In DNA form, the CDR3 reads TGTGCCAGCAGCGTAGGGCAGGGCTACGACACCGGGGAGCTGTTTTTT.

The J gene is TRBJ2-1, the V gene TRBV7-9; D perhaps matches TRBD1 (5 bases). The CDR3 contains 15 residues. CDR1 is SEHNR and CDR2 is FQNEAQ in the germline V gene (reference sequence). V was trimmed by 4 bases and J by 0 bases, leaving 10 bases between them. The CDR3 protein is CASSSATDSYNEQFF. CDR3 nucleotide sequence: TGTGCCAGCAGCTCCGCGACAGACTCCTACAATGAGCAGTTCTTC.

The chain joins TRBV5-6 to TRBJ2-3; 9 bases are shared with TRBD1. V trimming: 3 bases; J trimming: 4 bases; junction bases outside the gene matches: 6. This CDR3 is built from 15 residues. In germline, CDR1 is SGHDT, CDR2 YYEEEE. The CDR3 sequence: CASSYGTGSADTQYF. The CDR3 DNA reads TGTGCCAGCAGCTACGGGACAGGGTCAGCAGATACGCAGTATTTT.

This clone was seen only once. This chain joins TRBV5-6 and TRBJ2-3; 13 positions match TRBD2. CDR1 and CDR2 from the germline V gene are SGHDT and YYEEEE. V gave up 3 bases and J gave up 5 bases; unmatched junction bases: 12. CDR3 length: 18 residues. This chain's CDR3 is CASSSRTSGGPRGDTQYF. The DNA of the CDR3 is TGTGCCAGCAGCTCCCGGACTAGCGGGGGCCCCCGGGGAGATACGCAGTATTTT.

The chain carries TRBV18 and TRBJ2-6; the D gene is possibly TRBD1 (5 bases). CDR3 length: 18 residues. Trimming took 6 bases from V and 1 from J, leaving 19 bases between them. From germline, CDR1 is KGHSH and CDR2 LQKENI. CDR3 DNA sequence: TGTGCCAGCTCCCGAATAGGGGCCCCACAGTCTGGGGCCAACGTCCTGACTTTC. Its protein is CASSRIGAPQSGANVLTF. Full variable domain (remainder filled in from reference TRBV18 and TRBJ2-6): NAGVMQNPRHLVRRRGQEARLRCSPMKGHSHVYWYRQLPEEGLKFMVYLQKENIIDESGMPKERFSAEFPKEGPSILRIQQVVRGDSAAYFCASSRIGAPQSGANVLTFGAGSRLTVL.

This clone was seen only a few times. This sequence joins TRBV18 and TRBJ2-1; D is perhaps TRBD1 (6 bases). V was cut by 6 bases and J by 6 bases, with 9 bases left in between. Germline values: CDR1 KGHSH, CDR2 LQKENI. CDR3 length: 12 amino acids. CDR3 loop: CASSLDSNEQFF. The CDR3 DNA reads TGTGCCAGCTCTTTGGACAGCAATGAGCAGTTCTTC.

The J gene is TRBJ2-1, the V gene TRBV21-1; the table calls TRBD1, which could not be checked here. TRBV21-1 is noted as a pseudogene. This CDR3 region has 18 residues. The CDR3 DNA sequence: TGTGCCAGCAGCAAAGACAACCGGACAGGGAGGCAAATAAATGAGCAGTTCTTC. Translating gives CASSKDNRTGRQINEQFF.

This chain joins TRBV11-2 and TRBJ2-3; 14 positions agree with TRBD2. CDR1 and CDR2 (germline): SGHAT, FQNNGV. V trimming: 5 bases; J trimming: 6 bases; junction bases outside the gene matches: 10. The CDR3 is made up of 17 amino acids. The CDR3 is CASSPGLAGAMRDTQYF. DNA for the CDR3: TGTGCCAGCAGCCCGGGACTAGCGGGGGCAATGAGGGATACGCAGTATTTT.

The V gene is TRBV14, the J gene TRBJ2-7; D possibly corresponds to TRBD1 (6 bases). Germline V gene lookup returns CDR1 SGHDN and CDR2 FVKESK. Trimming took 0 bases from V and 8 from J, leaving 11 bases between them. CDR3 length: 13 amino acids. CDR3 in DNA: TGTGCCAGCAGCCAAGATTGGGGGCGCAAGCAGTACTTC. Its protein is CASSQDWGRKQYF.

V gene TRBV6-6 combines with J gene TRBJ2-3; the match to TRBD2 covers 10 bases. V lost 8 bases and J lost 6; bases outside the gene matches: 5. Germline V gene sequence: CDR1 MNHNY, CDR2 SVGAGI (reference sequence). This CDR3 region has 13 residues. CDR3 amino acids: CASEREGVDTQYF. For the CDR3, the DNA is TGTGCCAGCGAGCGGGAGGGCGTGGATACGCAGTATTTT.

For the CDR3, the DNA is TGTGCCAGCAGCGCCTCCGGGACAGTGATGTCTGAAGCTTTCTTT. It specifies CASSASGTVMSEAFF. The chain links TRBV9 to TRBJ1-1, with 7 bases lining up with TRBD1. Trimming took 3 bases from V and 6 from J; bases not matched to a gene: 11. CDR3 length: 15 amino acids. Germline CDR1 SGDLS, CDR2 YYNGEE. Full variable domain (missing parts from reference TRBV9 and TRBJ1-1): DSGVTQTPKHLITATGQRVTLRCSPRSGDLSVYWYQQSLDQGLQFLIQYYNGEERAKGNILERFSAQQFPDLHSELNLSSLELGDSALYFCASSASGTVMSEAFFGQGTRLTVV.

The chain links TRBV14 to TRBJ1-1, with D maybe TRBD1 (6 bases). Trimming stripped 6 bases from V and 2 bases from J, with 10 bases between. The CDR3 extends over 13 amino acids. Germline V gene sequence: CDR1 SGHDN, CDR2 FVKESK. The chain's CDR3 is CASSVQGNTEAFF. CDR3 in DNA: TGTGCCAGCAGTGTACAGGGTAACACTGAAGCTTTCTTT. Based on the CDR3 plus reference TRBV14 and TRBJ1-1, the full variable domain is EAGVTQFPSHSVIEKGQTVTLRCDPISGHDNLYWYRRVMGKEIKFLLHFVKESKQDESGMPNNRFLAERTGGTYSTLKVQPAELEDSGVYFCASSVQGNTEAFFGQGTRLTVV.

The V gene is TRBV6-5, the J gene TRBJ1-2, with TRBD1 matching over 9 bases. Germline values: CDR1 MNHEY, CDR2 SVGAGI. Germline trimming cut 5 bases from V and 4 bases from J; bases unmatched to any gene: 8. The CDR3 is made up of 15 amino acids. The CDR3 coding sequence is TGTGCCAGCAGTCCGGGACAGGGATCTTTCTATGGCTACACCTTC. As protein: CASSPGQGSFYGYTF.

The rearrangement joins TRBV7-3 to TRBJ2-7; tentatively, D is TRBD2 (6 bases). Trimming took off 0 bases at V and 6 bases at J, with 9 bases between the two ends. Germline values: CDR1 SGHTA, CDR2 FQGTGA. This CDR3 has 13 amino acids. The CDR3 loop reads CASSLTIGGEQYF. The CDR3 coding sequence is TGTGCCAGCAGCTTAACAATCGGGGGCGAGCAGTACTTC.

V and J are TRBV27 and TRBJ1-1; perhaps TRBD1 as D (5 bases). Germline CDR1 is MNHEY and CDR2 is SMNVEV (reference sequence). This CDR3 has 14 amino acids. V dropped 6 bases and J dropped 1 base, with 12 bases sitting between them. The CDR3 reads CASRGAGPNTEAFF. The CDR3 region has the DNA TGTGCCAGCAGAGGGGCAGGACCGAACACTGAAGCTTTCTTT.

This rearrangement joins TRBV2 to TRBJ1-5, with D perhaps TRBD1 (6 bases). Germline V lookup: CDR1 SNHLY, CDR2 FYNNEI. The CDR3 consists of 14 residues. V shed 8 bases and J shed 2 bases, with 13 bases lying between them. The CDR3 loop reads CASGGAGGNQPQHF. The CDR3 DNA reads TGTGCCAGCGGGGGGGCAGGGGGCAATCAGCCCCAGCATTTT.

CDR3 sequence reads: CASSWVGGEEKLFF. The CDR3, as DNA: TGTGCCAGCAGCTGGGTGGGGGGAGAAGAAAAACTGTTTTTT. The J gene is TRBJ1-4, the V gene TRBV7-2; a weak D match, TRBD1 (5 bases). The ends were cut back, 4 bases at V and 8 bases at J, with 14 bases in the middle. This CDR3 region has 14 residues. CDR1 is SGHTA and CDR2 is FQGNSA in the germline V gene.